The entry that follows covers one T cell receptor beta chain sequence. Its antigen is currently unknown. The primer mix had 60 Vbeta and 13 Jbeta primers. Study processing details: Later work found around 85 million unique TCR beta chains, with roughly 11 million shared. TCRdb keeps only in-frame clones here, not all; method: immunoSEQ multiplex PCR. From that table come the V and J calls and clone size; the DNA was used to work out D and trimming. Of fewer than 250,000 clones in the sample, roughly 80% were seen once. The CDR3 covers 16 residues. Germline loops: CDR1 MNHEY, CDR2 SMNVEV (reference sequence). Trimming removed 2 bases at V and 7 bases at J, with 21 bases between. This specimen belongs to a study of cytomegalovirus exposure and HLA in healthy donors. Healthy donors of bone marrow made up the group. Study results and limitations: There were fewer than 200 TCR beta chains listed as cytomegalovirus-associated. Most observed TCR sequences were rare, whereas some public TCRs were detected in many donors.

Sequencing used PBMCs. This sequence joins TRBV27 and TRBJ2-7; weak D call: TRBD2 (5 bases). The sequence came from a man aged 35-49 years in good health and CMV-seropositive. CDR3 sequence (DNA): TGTGCCAGCAGTTTACTTCCGGGCCCCTCCGGGGAAGAGCAGTACTTC. This gives the protein CASSLLPGPSGEEQYF.